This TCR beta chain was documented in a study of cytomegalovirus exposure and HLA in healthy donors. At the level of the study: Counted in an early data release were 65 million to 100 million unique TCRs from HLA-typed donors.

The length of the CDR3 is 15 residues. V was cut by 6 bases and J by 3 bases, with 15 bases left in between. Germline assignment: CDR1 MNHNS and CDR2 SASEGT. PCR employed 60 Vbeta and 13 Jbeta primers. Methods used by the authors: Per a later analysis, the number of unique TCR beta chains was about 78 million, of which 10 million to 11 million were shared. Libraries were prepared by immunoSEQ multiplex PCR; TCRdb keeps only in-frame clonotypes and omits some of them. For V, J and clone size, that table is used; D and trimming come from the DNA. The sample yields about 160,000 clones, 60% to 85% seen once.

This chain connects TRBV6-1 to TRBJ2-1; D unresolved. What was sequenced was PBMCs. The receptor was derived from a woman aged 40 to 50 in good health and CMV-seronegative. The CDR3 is CASRQLRTIYNEQFF. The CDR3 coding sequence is TGTGCCAGCAGACAACTCCGAACTATCTACAATGAGCAGTTCTTC.